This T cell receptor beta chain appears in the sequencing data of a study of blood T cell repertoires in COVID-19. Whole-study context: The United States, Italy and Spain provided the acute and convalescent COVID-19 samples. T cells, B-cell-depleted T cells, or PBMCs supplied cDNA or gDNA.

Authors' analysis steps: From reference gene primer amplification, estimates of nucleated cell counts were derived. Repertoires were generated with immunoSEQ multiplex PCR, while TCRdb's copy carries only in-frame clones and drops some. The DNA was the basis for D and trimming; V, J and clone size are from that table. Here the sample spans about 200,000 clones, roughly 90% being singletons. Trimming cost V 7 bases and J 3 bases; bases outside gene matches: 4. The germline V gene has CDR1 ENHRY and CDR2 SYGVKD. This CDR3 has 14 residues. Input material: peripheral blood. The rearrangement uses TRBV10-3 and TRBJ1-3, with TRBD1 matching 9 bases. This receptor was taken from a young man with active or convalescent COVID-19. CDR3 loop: CAITQGADGNTIYF. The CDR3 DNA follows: TGTGCCATCACACAGGGGGCGGATGGAAACACCATATATTTT.